What follows are 32 T cell receptor beta chains derived from one specimen sequenced in a study of cytomegalovirus exposure and HLA in healthy donors. Vbeta (60) and Jbeta (13) primers were used in the PCR. Measured with immunoSEQ multiplex PCR; TCRdb has only the in-frame clones, and not every one. The sample includes 150,000 to 200,000 clones, roughly 77% of them seen just once. Sample: PBMCs. These receptors came from a woman aged 25 to 39 in good health and CMV-seropositive.

The chain is built from TRBV5-1 and TRBJ2-3; tentative D call: TRBD1 (5 bases). Trimming removed 0 bases from V and 7 bases from J, with 15 bases in between. CDR1 is SGHRS, CDR2 YFSETQ, per germline. The CDR3 is 15 residues long. For the CDR3, the DNA is TGCGCCAGCAGCTTGGCGGGCGACCAGGGATATACGCAGTATTTT. Its protein product is CASSLAGDQGYTQYF. Together with reference TRBV5-1 and TRBJ2-3, the CDR3 gives the full variable domain: KAGVTQTPRYLIKTRGQQVTLSCSPISGHRSVSWYQQTPGQGLQFLFEYFSETQRNKGNFPGRFSGRQFSNSRSEMNVSTLELGDSALYLCASSLAGDQGYTQYFGPGTRLTVL.

The chain combines TRBV7-2 with TRBJ1-4; tentatively, D is TRBD1 (5 bases). Looked up from germline, CDR1 is SGHTA and CDR2 is FQGNSA. This CDR3 is 15 amino acids long. V was clipped by 2 bases and J by 4 bases, with 11 bases between them. Here the CDR3 DNA reads TGTGCCAGCAGCTTAACAGGACCCGGTAATGAAAAACTGTTTTTT. Translated: CASSLTGPGNEKLFF.

The rearrangement uses TRBV7-6 and TRBJ2-1, with D unresolved. V was cut by 5 bases and J by 8 bases, with 10 bases left in between. CDR1 SGHVS and CDR2 FNYEAQ come from the germline V gene. The CDR3 spans 12 residues. The CDR3 spells CASSRVVDEQFF. CDR3 sequence (DNA): TGTGCCAGCAGCCGGGTTGTGGATGAGCAGTTCTTC. Drawing the rest from reference TRBV7-6 and TRBJ2-1, the complete variable domain is GAGVSQSPRYKVTKRGQDVALRCDPISGHVSLYWYRQALGQGPEFLTYFNYEAQQDKSGLPNDRFSAERPEGSISTLTIQRTEQRDSAMYRCASSRVVDEQFFGPGTRLTVL.

The J gene is TRBJ2-7, the V gene TRBV4-3; TRBD2 is a possible D gene (6 bases). The CDR3 runs to 15 residues. Trimming removed 0 bases from V and 5 bases from J, with 14 bases in between. Germline-derived CDR1 and CDR2 are LGHNA and YSLEER. CDR3 bases: TGCGCCAGCAGCCAAGAGGTAGGGAGGCGCGACGAGCAGTACTTC. Its translation is CASSQEVGRRDEQYF.

The V and J genes are TRBV5-6 and TRBJ1-1, with 12 bases aligning to TRBD1. V lost 4 bases to trimming and J lost 0 bases; unmatched junction nucleotides: 7. Germline-derived CDR1 and CDR2 are SGHDT and YYEEEE. The CDR3 spans 17 residues. The CDR3 here is CASSLPGQGAVNTEAFF. DNA for the CDR3: TGTGCCAGCAGCCTTCCGGGACAGGGGGCTGTGAACACTGAAGCTTTCTTT.

This chain links TRBV4-2 with TRBJ2-7, with TRBD1 identical over 9 bases. The junction had 5 bases not matched to a gene; V was cut back by 3 bases and J by 2 bases. CDR1 and CDR2 (germline): LGHNA, YNFKEQ. The CDR3 is 15 residues long. CDR3: CASSQRTGDPYEQYF. CDR3 nucleotide sequence: TGTGCCAGCAGCCAGAGGACAGGGGACCCCTACGAGCAGTACTTC.

The chain is built from TRBV27 and TRBJ1-6; TRBD1 aligns across 8 bases. Germline CDR1 reads MNHEY; CDR2 reads SMNVEV (reference sequence). This CDR3 has 14 amino acids. V lost 7 bases, J lost 8 bases, and 7 bases stayed unmatched. In DNA form, the CDR3 reads TGTGCCAGCAAGGGGGACAGGTTTGATTCACCCCTCCACTTT. Translated, it gives CASKGDRFDSPLHF.

This rearrangement joins TRBV13 to TRBJ2-5; 13 nucleotides line up with TRBD2. Germline V lookup: CDR1 PRHDT, CDR2 FYEKMQ (reference sequence). The CDR3 runs to 17 residues. V shed 4 bases and J 1 base; nucleotides not matched to a gene: 6. The CDR3 reads CASSWGLAGRSQETQYF. CDR3 sequence (DNA): TGTGCCAGCAGCTGGGGACTAGCGGGGAGGAGCCAAGAGACCCAGTACTTC.

This clone came up a few times. This chain joins TRBV7-2 and TRBJ1-2, with 8 bases identical to TRBD1. The germline gives CDR1 SGHTA, CDR2 FQGNSA. J gave up 5 bases and V 10 bases, and 6 bases lay outside the gene matches. The length of the CDR3 is 12 residues. The CDR3 loop reads CANDRGSYGYTF. Written as DNA, the CDR3 is TGTGCCAACGACAGGGGATCTTATGGCTACACCTTC.

This chain uses TRBV2 with TRBJ2-1, with 8 bases that match TRBD1. From germline, CDR1 is SNHLY and CDR2 FYNNEI. This CDR3 region has 16 residues. J lost 4 bases, V lost 0 bases, and 5 bases had no gene match. The CDR3 region has the DNA TGTGCCAGCAGTGAAGCCGGGACAGGATTTTACAATGAGCAGTTCTTC. This gives the protein CASSEAGTGFYNEQFF.

This clone is judged medium-sized. The chain employs TRBV5-5 and TRBJ1-1; no clear D gene. V lost 5 bases to trimming and J lost 3 bases, with 14 bases between them. Germline V CDR1 and CDR2: SGHKS, YYEKEE (reference sequence). This CDR3 is built from 14 residues. This chain's CDR3 is CASSGFRVDTEAFF. The CDR3 bases are TGTGCCAGCAGTGGTTTCCGGGTGGACACTGAAGCTTTCTTT.

The gene calls are TRBV6-5 and TRBJ2-7; 13 nucleotides agree with TRBD2. From germline, CDR1 is MNHEY and CDR2 SVGAGI. The V gene end was trimmed by 6 bases and the J gene end by 9 bases; junction bases not matched to a gene: 5. This CDR3 region has 13 residues. For the CDR3, the DNA is TGTGCCAGCAGCGGACTAGCGGGGGACGGGCAGTACTTC. Residues: CASSGLAGDGQYF.

This clone was observed a few times. The rearrangement joins TRBV30 to TRBJ1-2, with D unresolved. This CDR3 is built from 14 residues. V lost 2 bases and J 8 bases, leaving 18 bases between the germline ends. Germline CDR1 reads GTSNPN; CDR2 reads SVGIG (reference sequence). In nucleotides, the CDR3 is TGTGCCTGGAGTAACCCGCTCCGGTCCCGGGGCTACACCTTC. Translating it yields CAWSNPLRSRGYTF.

The chain combines TRBV5-6 with TRBJ1-1; D is unresolved. The germline V and J ends were trimmed by 4 bases and 5 bases, with 18 bases remaining between them. The CDR3 runs to 15 residues. Germline lookup yields CDR1 SGHDT and CDR2 YYEEEE. This CDR3 reads CASSRGGEGGTEAFF. CDR3 DNA sequence: TGTGCCAGCAGCCGCGGTGGGGAGGGCGGGACTGAAGCTTTCTTT. The full variable domain, its missing parts supplied by reference TRBV5-6 and TRBJ1-1, is DAGVTQSPTHLIKTRGQQVTLRCSPKSGHDTVSWYQQALGQGPQFIFQYYEEEERQRGNFPDRFSGHQFPNYSSELNVNALLLGDSALYLCASSRGGEGGTEAFFGQGTRLTVV.

The chain joins TRBV5-1 to TRBJ2-1; the match to TRBD2 covers 10 bases. This CDR3 spans 17 amino acids. Germline assignment: CDR1 SGHRS and CDR2 YFSETQ. The V gene end was trimmed by 2 bases and the J gene end by 10 bases; junction bases not matched to a gene: 15. This chain's CDR3 is CASSLPSGGGAGGEQFF. The CDR3 DNA sequence: TGCGCCAGCAGCTTACCCTCAGGCGGGGGAGCGGGGGGGGAGCAGTTCTTC.

The chain recombines TRBV6-1 with TRBJ2-3; TRBD2 aligns across 8 bases. CDR1 and CDR2 (germline): MNHNS, SASEGT. The length of the CDR3 is 15 residues. The V segment lost 3 bases and the J segment 1 base; nucleotides outside the gene matches: 3. CDR3: CASSDRRGGTDTQYF. In nucleotides, the CDR3 is TGTGCCAGCAGTGACCGGCGGGGGGGCACAGATACGCAGTATTTT.

The chain carries TRBV4-1 and TRBJ1-6; D possibly corresponds to TRBD1 (6 bases). This CDR3 region has 16 residues. Germline lookup yields CDR1 MGHRA and CDR2 YSYEKL. Trimming shortened V by 5 bases and J by 5 bases, and 16 bases separated the two germline ends. In DNA form, the CDR3 reads TGCGCCAGCAGCAACAGGGATCCCACTAATAATTCACCCCTCCACTTT. It yields the protein CASSNRDPTNNSPLHF.

The CDR3 region is CASSLVLGQDYEQYF. CDR3 coding DNA: TGCGCCAGCAGCTTGGTCTTGGGACAAGATTACGAGCAGTACTTC. The chain links TRBV5-1 to TRBJ2-7; D possibly corresponds to TRBD1 (6 bases). Germline assignment: CDR1 SGHRS and CDR2 YFSETQ. V shed 0 bases and J shed 4 bases, with 14 bases lying between them. This CDR3 region has 15 residues.

The rearrangement links TRBV19 to TRBJ1-2, with D possibly matching TRBD1 (6 bases). The germline V gene has CDR1 LNHDA and CDR2 SQIVND (reference sequence). Trimming left V 3 bases short and J 2 bases short, with 10 bases between. This CDR3 comprises 14 residues. The CDR3 reads CASSILQGNYGYTF. As DNA, the CDR3 is TGTGCCAGTAGTATTTTACAGGGAAACTATGGCTACACCTTC.

This chain joins TRBV27 and TRBJ2-1; 9 bases line up with TRBD1. CDR1 and CDR2 (germline): MNHEY, SMNVEV (reference sequence). The CDR3 runs 16 residues. V shed 7 bases, J shed 4 bases, and the junction held 11 bases outside the gene matches. This CDR3 reads CASNLRGTGWYNEQFF. The CDR3 DNA reads as TGTGCCAGCAATCTGAGGGGGACAGGGTGGTACAATGAGCAGTTCTTC.

The chain has TRBV15 and TRBJ2-7, with 10 bases matching TRBD2. Germline CDR1 LNHNV, CDR2 YYDKDF (reference sequence). Trimming took 2 bases from V and 6 from J; bases not matched to a gene: 7. CDR3 length equals 15 residues. The CDR3 here is CATSRPSGGAGEQYF. In DNA, the CDR3 is TGTGCCACCAGCAGACCCAGCGGGGGGGCCGGCGAGCAGTACTTC.

J is TRBJ1-6 and V is TRBV7-3; TRBD1 matches 11 bases. CDR1 SGHTA and CDR2 FQGTGA come from the germline V gene. J was trimmed by 7 bases and V by 4 bases; bases with no gene match: 6. The CDR3 sequence is 16 residues long. The CDR3 DNA reads as TGTGCCAGCAGCTCAGGACAGGGGGCGCGGAATTCACCCCTCCACTTT. Translated, it gives CASSSGQGARNSPLHF.

V gene TRBV4-3 combines with J gene TRBJ1-1; D is undetermined. CDR3 length: 14 residues. Trimming shortened V by 2 bases and J by 5 bases, and 12 bases separated the two germline ends. CDR1 LGHNA and CDR2 YSLEER come from the germline V gene. Here the CDR3 DNA reads TGCGCCAGCAGCCAAAAGATAGGCGGGACTGAAGCTTTCTTT. Protein sequence: CASSQKIGGTEAFF.

CDR3 protein: CASSLEKRGGRGWNEQFF. In DNA form, the CDR3 reads TGTGCCAGCAGCTTAGAAAAGCGGGGGGGCCGAGGGTGGAATGAGCAGTTCTTC. The chain recombines TRBV7-2 with TRBJ2-1; 10 bases fit TRBD2. The CDR3 runs 18 residues. Germline V gene data show CDR1 as SGHTA and CDR2 as FQGNSA. Trimming took 1 base from V and 7 from J; bases not matched to a gene: 13.

The J gene is TRBJ2-7, the V gene TRBV7-6; 11 positions agree with TRBD2. The CDR3 is 15 residues long. Trimming at V came to 1 base and at J to 4 bases, leaving 3 bases not matched to a gene. Germline CDR1 and CDR2: SGHVS and FNYEAQ. CDR3: CASSLERTSGYEQYF. The CDR3 DNA reads TGTGCCAGCAGCTTAGAAAGGACTAGCGGGTACGAGCAGTACTTC.

This clone was counted a few times. The rearrangement links TRBV6-1 to TRBJ1-5, with D tentatively TRBD1 (5 bases). Germline V CDR1 and CDR2: MNHNS, SASEGT. The CDR3 spans 15 residues. Trimming took off 6 bases at V and 2 bases at J, with 14 bases between the two ends. The CDR3 bases are TGTGCCAGCAGACGGCAGGGTGGGGGCAATCAGCCCCAGCATTTT. Translating it yields CASRRQGGGNQPQHF.

The chain uses TRBV15 and TRBJ1-3; D gene uncertain. The V gene's germline CDR1 is LNHNV and CDR2 YYDKDF (reference sequence). CDR3 length equals 17 residues. Trimming shortened V by 1 base and J by 0 bases, and 13 bases separated the two germline ends. The DNA of the CDR3 is TGTGCCACCAGCAGAGGGCGGGGAACCTCCTCTGGAAACACCATATATTTT. Translation: CATSRGRGTSSGNTIYF.

This clone showed up just a few times. This chain connects TRBV6-1 to TRBJ2-3, with 8 bases aligning to TRBD2. The germline V gene encodes CDR1 MNHNS and CDR2 SASEGT. After removal of 8 bases from V and 4 bases from J, the junction contained 8 bases not matched to a gene. This CDR3 spans 14 amino acids. DNA for the CDR3: TGTGCCAGCCGCCGGGGGGGCCGGGCAGATACGCAGTATTTT. It is translated as CASRRGGRADTQYF.

The chain joins TRBV2 to TRBJ2-3; D gene uncertain. The CDR3 extends over 16 amino acids. Germline CDR1 reads SNHLY; CDR2 reads FYNNEI. V was clipped by 4 bases and J by 2 bases, with 16 bases between them. In nucleotides, the CDR3 is TGTGCCAGCAGTGTGGAGCCCCCCAACTACACAGATACGCAGTATTTT. The encoded protein is CASSVEPPNYTDTQYF.

CDR3 nucleotides: TGTGCCAGCAGTTTAAACCCCCGGGGCACAGATACGCAGTATTTT. Residues: CASSLNPRGTDTQYF. This sequence joins TRBV27 and TRBJ2-3; no clear D. Germline values: CDR1 MNHEY, CDR2 SMNVEV (reference sequence). Trimming removed 2 bases at V and 1 base at J, with 10 bases between. This CDR3 is built from 15 residues.

The rearrangement joins TRBV18 to TRBJ2-7, with 16 bases matching TRBD2. CDR1 is KGHSH, CDR2 LQKENI, per germline. This CDR3 is built from 17 residues. The ends lost 2 bases at V and 3 bases at J; junction bases unmatched: 4. The CDR3 sequence is CASSPTGTSGGGYEQYF. CDR3 DNA sequence: TGTGCCAGCTCACCAACCGGGACTAGCGGGGGGGGCTACGAGCAGTACTTC.

V usage is TRBV19 and J usage is TRBJ1-2, with a weak D call TRBD1 (6 bases). V was cut by 10 bases and J by 7 bases, with 13 bases left in between. Looked up from germline, CDR1 is LNHDA and CDR2 is SQIVND (reference sequence). The CDR3 is 11 amino acids. In nucleotides, the CDR3 is TGTGCCACCCGGGGGGGCCGTGGCTACACCTTC. It specifies CATRGGRGYTF.